Listed here are 18 T cell receptor beta chains from one sample, sequenced in a study of blood T cell repertoires in COVID-19. The repertoire was sequenced with immunoSEQ multiplex PCR; TCRdb's copy has only in-frame clones and lacks some. This table holds about 140,000 clones, 87% found once. Material for sequencing was peripheral blood. The receptors come from a man in his forties or fifties who had recovered from COVID-19.

The V call is TRBV4-3, the J call TRBJ1-3, with 8 positions matching TRBD1. CDR3 size: 15 residues. Per the germline V gene, CDR1 is LGHNA and CDR2 is YSLEER. The V segment lost 2 bases and the J segment 2 bases; nucleotides outside the gene matches: 2. This CDR3 reads CASSQTTGAGNTIYF. The CDR3 DNA sequence: TGCGCCAGCAGCCAAACGACAGGGGCTGGAAACACCATATATTTT.

The CDR3 sequence is CASSSLDRGWELFF. The CDR3 coding sequence is TGTGCCAGCAGCTCCCTCGACAGGGGGTGGGAGCTGTTTTTT. The chain recombines TRBV7-9 with TRBJ2-2; the match to TRBD1 covers 9 bases. Germline V gene data show CDR1 as SEHNR and CDR2 as FQNEAQ (reference sequence). Losses at the gene ends were 4 bases for V and 9 bases for J; bases not matched to a gene: 6. CDR3 length: 14 residues. The full variable domain, rest sourced from reference TRBV7-9 and TRBJ2-2, is DTGVSQNPRHKITKRGQNVTFRCDPISEHNRLYWYRQTLGQGPEFLTYFQNEAQLEKSRLLSDRFSAERPKGSFSTLEIQRTEQGDSAMYLCASSSLDRGWELFFGEGSRLTVL.

The chain uses TRBV6-5 and TRBJ1-2; D remains ambiguous. V was shortened by 0 bases and J by 8 bases, with 13 bases between the two germline ends. The CDR3 is 14 residues long. Germline-derived CDR1 and CDR2 are MNHEY and SVGAGI. CDR3 sequence reads: CASSYSPPARGYTF. DNA of the CDR3: TGTGCCAGCAGTTACTCGCCGCCGGCTAGGGGCTACACCTTC.

The chain has TRBV10-2 and TRBJ2-7, with TRBD1 identical over 9 bases. The germline V gene encodes CDR1 WSHSY and CDR2 SAAADI. The CDR3 runs 16 residues. Losses at the gene ends were 3 bases for V and 5 bases for J; bases not matched to a gene: 11. The CDR3 DNA reads TGCGCCAGCAGTGATCGCCCACCGGGACAGGGCGACGAGCAGTACTTC. Protein sequence: CASSDRPPGQGDEQYF.

This clone has only one observation. The chain recombines TRBV5-1 with TRBJ2-2, with 8 bases that match TRBD1. V lost 1 base to trimming and J lost 2 bases; unmatched junction nucleotides: 4. The CDR3 sequence is 16 residues long. Germline assignment: CDR1 SGHRS and CDR2 YFSETQ. This CDR3 is CASSLRTGKNTGELFF. As DNA, the CDR3 is TGCGCCAGCAGCTTGCGGACAGGGAAAAACACCGGGGAGCTGTTTTTT.

The chain employs TRBV5-1 and TRBJ1-1; D unclear. The V and J ends lost 4 bases and 6 bases respectively, with 19 bases between them. The CDR3 extends over 15 amino acids. Per the germline V gene, CDR1 is SGHRS and CDR2 is YFSETQ. The CDR3 spells CASSTGLGPAAEAFF. CDR3 in DNA: TGCGCCAGCAGCACGGGTCTGGGTCCGGCCGCTGAAGCTTTCTTT. The full variable domain, rest sourced from reference TRBV5-1 and TRBJ1-1, is KAGVTQTPRYLIKTRGQQVTLSCSPISGHRSVSWYQQTPGQGLQFLFEYFSETQRNKGNFPGRFSGRQFSNSRSEMNVSTLELGDSALYLCASSTGLGPAAEAFFGQGTRLTVV.

The V gene is TRBV12-5, the J gene TRBJ1-1; no clear D. Trimming stripped 1 base from V and 8 bases from J, with 11 bases between. This CDR3 comprises 13 residues. The germline CDR1 and CDR2 sequences are LGHNT and FRNRAP. The DNA of the CDR3 is TGTGCTAGTGGTTTGGCTCGCGGTAGAGAAGCTTTCTTT. The encoded protein is CASGLARGREAFF.

The chain has TRBV6-6 and TRBJ2-7, with D unresolved. V gave up 5 bases and J gave up 2 bases, with 7 bases separating them. Germline V lookup: CDR1 MNHNY, CDR2 SVGAGI (reference sequence). The CDR3 has 12 amino acids. The CDR3 is CASSPTPYEQYF. CDR3 bases: TGTGCCAGCAGTCCAACTCCCTACGAGCAGTACTTC.

The V call is TRBV27, the J call TRBJ1-2, with no clear D. V was cut by 1 base and J by 5 bases, with 17 bases left in between. This CDR3 spans 16 amino acids. Germline V gene lookup returns CDR1 MNHEY and CDR2 SMNVEV (reference sequence). The DNA for the CDR3 is TGTGCCAGCAGTTTATTGGGGAACACGGGATCTTATGGCTACACCTTC. It is translated as CASSLLGNTGSYGYTF.

This clone has only one observation. The rearrangement uses TRBV5-5 and TRBJ1-1; 8 bases map to TRBD1. CDR1 and CDR2 (germline): SGHKS, YYEKEE (reference sequence). The CDR3 loop spans 16 amino acids. Unmatched junction bases numbered 13, after V lost 4 bases and J lost 5 bases. The CDR3 DNA is TGTGCCAGCAGCCCCACCTGGACAGGGAGGGTTACTGAAGCTTTCTTT. The encoded protein is CASSPTWTGRVTEAFF.

V is TRBV6-5 and J is TRBJ2-2, with a tentative D call TRBD1 (5 bases). CDR1 and CDR2 (germline): MNHEY, SVGAGI. The CDR3 runs 15 residues. Trimming took 0 bases from V and 1 from J, leaving 6 bases between them. The CDR3 DNA reads as TGTGCCAGCAGTTACTCCCAGGGGAACACCGGGGAGCTGTTTTTT. This gives the protein CASSYSQGNTGELFF.

The V call is TRBV4-1, the J call TRBJ2-7; 8 positions match TRBD1. J was trimmed by 2 bases and V by 0 bases; bases with no gene match: 6. Germline values: CDR1 MGHRA, CDR2 YSYEKL. CDR3 length: 16 residues. Written as DNA, the CDR3 is TGCGCCAGCAGCCAAGAATCGACAGGGGTCACCTACGAGCAGTACTTC. Translated: CASSQESTGVTYEQYF.

This chain joins TRBV6-5 and TRBJ2-7; 7 bases match TRBD1. V gave up 4 bases and J gave up 0 bases; unmatched junction bases: 6. In germline, CDR1 is MNHEY, CDR2 SVGAGI. This CDR3 contains 15 residues. The CDR3 bases are TGTGCCAGCAGTTTGGGACAGAGAAGCTCCTACGAGCAGTACTTC. This sequence encodes CASSLGQRSSYEQYF.

This clone was detected only a few times. The rearrangement links TRBV9 to TRBJ1-4, with a weak D call TRBD1 (6 bases). The CDR3 runs to 15 residues. The V gene's germline CDR1 is SGDLS and CDR2 YYNGEE. V lost 0 bases and J lost 1, with 7 bases in between. The CDR3 coding sequence is TGTGCCAGCAGCGTAGGAGGGGGAACTAATGAAAAACTGTTTTTT. This gives the protein CASSVGGGTNEKLFF.

V is TRBV4-2 and J is TRBJ2-5, with TRBD2 matching 10 bases. In germline, CDR1 is LGHNA, CDR2 YNFKEQ. The CDR3 covers 17 residues. V dropped 0 bases and J dropped 5; count of bases not matched to a gene: 9. The CDR3 DNA follows: TGTGCCAGCAGCCAAGAATCGGTAGCGGGGGGACGGGAGACCCAGTACTTC. It is translated as CASSQESVAGGRETQYF.

This chain connects TRBV13 to TRBJ2-3; D call uncertain. The germline gives CDR1 PRHDT, CDR2 FYEKMQ (reference sequence). This CDR3 region has 13 residues. Trimming cost V 5 bases and J 2 bases, with 8 bases left between them. CDR3 DNA sequence: TGTGCCAGCAGCCTAACCGCCACAGATACGCAGTATTTT. Its translation is CASSLTATDTQYF. The entire variable domain, with the rest obtained from reference TRBV13 and TRBJ2-3, is as follows: AAGVIQSPRHLIKEKRETATLKCYPIPRHDTVYWYQQGPGQDPQFLISFYEKMQSDKGSIPDRFSAQQFSDYHSELNMSSLELGDSALYFCASSLTATDTQYFGPGTRLTVL.

This chain connects TRBV5-1 to TRBJ2-2, with TRBD1 as a possible D gene (5 bases). This CDR3 contains 15 residues. CDR1 and CDR2 (germline): SGHRS, YFSETQ. Between the trimmed V and J ends, which lost 0 bases and 3 bases, there was a span of 9 bases. This CDR3 is CASSLGQTYTGELFF. CDR3 nucleotides: TGCGCCAGCAGCTTGGGACAGACTTACACCGGGGAGCTGTTTTTT. The complete variable domain, with remaining parts taken from reference TRBV5-1 and TRBJ2-2, reads KAGVTQTPRYLIKTRGQQVTLSCSPISGHRSVSWYQQTPGQGLQFLFEYFSETQRNKGNFPGRFSGRQFSNSRSEMNVSTLELGDSALYLCASSLGQTYTGELFFGEGSRLTVL.

V usage is TRBV6-2 or TRBV6-3 and J usage is TRBJ2-1; 9 nucleotides line up with TRBD2. Germline lookup yields CDR1 MNHEY and CDR2 SVGEGT. The CDR3 is 15 amino acids. Trimming cost V 5 bases and J 3 bases; bases outside gene matches: 5. For the CDR3, the DNA is TGTGCCAGCAGTCTCGGGACTAGCTTCTACAATGAGCAGTTCTTC. Protein sequence: CASSLGTSFYNEQFF.